This is a list of T cell receptor beta chains from one sample in a study of cytomegalovirus exposure and HLA in healthy donors. Assay: immunoSEQ multiplex PCR; the TCRdb copy retains only in-frame clones and omits some. The table records fewer than 250,000 clones, 80% of them present only once. Sample: PBMCs. All receptors derive from a woman aged 40 to 50 in good health and CMV-seronegative. CDR3s include the opening cysteine and the closing phenylalanine or tryptophan. The D gene is left open where the match is weak. Size values are once, few and many counts, or a class for expanded clones, and some rows have none.

v_gene: TRBV19; j_gene: TRBJ2-3; abundance: .; d_gene: .; CDR3aa: CASRAGTSSGDTQYF; CDR3nt: TGTGCCAGTAGAGCCGGGACATCTTCCGGGGATACGCAGTATTTT
v_gene: TRBV4-1; j_gene: TRBJ1-4; abundance: .; d_gene: .; CDR3aa: CASSRSRQATTNEKLFF; CDR3nt: TGCGCCAGCAGCCGATCCCGTCAGGCGACAACTAATGAAAAACTGTTTTTT
v_gene: TRBV5-4; j_gene: TRBJ2-7; abundance: .; d_gene: TRBD2; CDR3aa: CASSLVGLASSYEQYF; CDR3nt: TGTGCCAGCAGCTTGGTGGGACTAGCGAGTTCCTACGAGCAGTACTTC
v_gene: TRBV4-3; j_gene: TRBJ1-2; abundance: .; d_gene: TRBD1; CDR3aa: CASSQETGAGYGYTF; CDR3nt: TGCGCCAGCAGCCAAGAGACAGGGGCAGGCTATGGCTACACCTTC
v_gene: TRBV11-2; j_gene: TRBJ2-5; abundance: .; d_gene: .; CDR3aa: CASSRGTAGETQYF; CDR3nt: TGTGCCAGCAGCCGCGGGACAGCCGGGGAGACCCAGTACTTC
v_gene: TRBV9; j_gene: TRBJ1-1; abundance: once; d_gene: .; CDR3aa: CASSVSVVTEAFF; CDR3nt: TGTGCCAGCAGCGTGAGTGTCGTGACTGAAGCTTTCTTT
v_gene: TRBV29-1; j_gene: TRBJ2-5; abundance: few; d_gene: .; CDR3aa: CSVVGQGGTQYF; CDR3nt: TGCAGCGTTGTAGGGCAGGGAGGGACCCAGTACTTC
v_gene: TRBV29-1; j_gene: TRBJ1-3; abundance: .; d_gene: TRBD1; CDR3aa: CSAWTGATGNTIYF; CDR3nt: TGCAGCGCTTGGACAGGGGCCACTGGAAACACCATATATTTT
v_gene: TRBV28; j_gene: TRBJ1-4; abundance: .; d_gene: .; CDR3aa: CASSPPYRTESNEKLFF; CDR3nt: TGTGCCAGCAGTCCCCCCTACCGGACAGAGAGTAATGAAAAACTGTTTTTT
v_gene: TRBV5-1; j_gene: TRBJ2-3; abundance: .; d_gene: .; CDR3aa: CASSLGRGVADTQYF; CDR3nt: TGCGCCAGCAGCCTAGGTAGGGGTGTAGCAGATACGCAGTATTTT
v_gene: TRBV6-5; j_gene: TRBJ1-5; abundance: few; d_gene: TRBD1; CDR3aa: CASSSRQGANQPQHF; CDR3nt: TGTGCCAGCAGTAGTCGACAGGGGGCCAATCAGCCCCAGCATTTT
v_gene: TRBV7-2; j_gene: TRBJ2-7; abundance: once; d_gene: TRBD1; CDR3aa: CASSWTGFTYEQYF; CDR3nt: TGTGCCAGCAGCTGGACAGGGTTCACCTACGAGCAGTACTTC
v_gene: TRBV7-9; j_gene: TRBJ1-5; abundance: .; d_gene: .; CDR3aa: CSSSLGNSAVVSPQHF; CDR3nt: TGTTCCAGCAGCTTAGGGAATTCGGCGGTCGTATCGCCCCAGCATTTT
v_gene: TRBV7-3; j_gene: TRBJ1-2; abundance: .; d_gene: .; CDR3aa: CASSLGQDYGHTF; CDR3nt: TGTGCCAGCAGCCTGGGACAAGACTATGGCCACACCTTC
v_gene: TRBV7-2; j_gene: TRBJ1-1; abundance: .; d_gene: .; CDR3aa: CASSLAPGQSEAFF; CDR3nt: TGTGCCAGCAGCTTGGCCCCCGGACAGTCTGAAGCTTTCTTT
v_gene: TRBV30; j_gene: TRBJ1-1; abundance: .; d_gene: .; CDR3aa: CAWSSRAGVGTEAFF; CDR3nt: TGTGCCTGGTCCTCGAGGGCAGGCGTGGGAACTGAAGCTTTCTTT
v_gene: TRBV28; j_gene: TRBJ2-7; abundance: once; d_gene: .; CDR3aa: CASSPRWGEQYF; CDR3nt: TGTGCCAGCAGTCCCCGTTGGGGCGAGCAGTACTTC
v_gene: TRBV5-6; j_gene: TRBJ1-2; abundance: once; d_gene: .; CDR3aa: CASSLGLAPGLTF; CDR3nt: TGTGCCAGCAGCTTGGGTTTGGCACCAGGTCTCACCTTC
v_gene: TRBV19; j_gene: TRBJ2-1; abundance: .; d_gene: TRBD2; CDR3aa: CASTTSGDVNEQFF; CDR3nt: TGTGCCAGTACGACTAGCGGGGACGTCAATGAGCAGTTCTTC
v_gene: TRBV5-6; j_gene: TRBJ1-2; abundance: .; d_gene: .; CDR3aa: CASSPIGESSNYGYTF; CDR3nt: TGTGCCAGCAGCCCTATCGGAGAGTCATCCAATTATGGCTACACCTTC
v_gene: TRBV11-2; j_gene: TRBJ2-1; abundance: few; d_gene: TRBD2; CDR3aa: CASSRTSGIYNEQFF; CDR3nt: TGTGCCAGCAGTCGGACTAGCGGGATATACAATGAGCAGTTCTTC
v_gene: TRBV5-4; j_gene: TRBJ2-1; abundance: .; d_gene: TRBD2; CDR3aa: CASSFSGSSYNEQFF; CDR3nt: TGTGCCAGCAGCTTTAGCGGGAGCTCCTACAATGAGCAGTTCTTC
v_gene: TRBV27; j_gene: TRBJ2-5; abundance: .; d_gene: TRBD1; CDR3aa: CASSPWTGVETQYF; CDR3nt: TGTGCCAGCAGTCCGTGGACAGGGGTAGAGACCCAGTACTTC
v_gene: TRBV7-2; j_gene: TRBJ2-1; abundance: few; d_gene: TRBD2; CDR3aa: CASSPTSGRSSYEQFF; CDR3nt: TGTGCCAGCAGCCCGACTAGCGGGAGGAGTTCTTATGAGCAGTTCTTC
v_gene: TRBV19; j_gene: TRBJ1-5; abundance: few; d_gene: TRBD1; CDR3aa: CASKGQGASQPQHF; CDR3nt: TGTGCCAGTAAGGGACAGGGGGCGAGTCAGCCCCAGCATTTT
v_gene: TRBV19; j_gene: TRBJ1-2; abundance: .; d_gene: .; CDR3aa: CASSIRVGSGQRNYGYTF; CDR3nt: TGTGCCAGTAGTATAAGGGTGGGATCTGGACAGAGAAACTATGGCTACACCTTC
v_gene: TRBV6-1; j_gene: TRBJ2-5; abundance: .; d_gene: TRBD1; CDR3aa: CASSPRTGVGETQYF; CDR3nt: TGTGCCAGCAGTCCTCGGACAGGGGTGGGGGAGACCCAGTACTTC
v_gene: TRBV10-3; j_gene: TRBJ2-5; abundance: .; d_gene: .; CDR3aa: CASTLGRDQETQYF; CDR3nt: TGTGCCTCCACCCTGGGCAGGGACCAAGAGACCCAGTACTTC
v_gene: TRBV6-1; j_gene: TRBJ2-1; abundance: .; d_gene: .; CDR3aa: CASSALSYNEQFF; CDR3nt: TGTGCCAGCAGCGCGCTCTCCTACAATGAGCAGTTCTTC
v_gene: TRBV27; j_gene: TRBJ2-6; abundance: .; d_gene: TRBD1; CDR3aa: CASTPTGGISSGANVLTF; CDR3nt: TGTGCCAGCACCCCAACAGGGGGCATCTCCTCTGGGGCCAACGTCCTGACTTTC
v_gene: TRBV19; j_gene: TRBJ2-5; abundance: .; d_gene: .; CDR3aa: CASSIGRRETQYF; CDR3nt: TGTGCCAGTAGTATAGGACGGAGGGAGACCCAGTACTTC
v_gene: TRBV19; j_gene: TRBJ2-7; abundance: .; d_gene: .; CDR3aa: CASSMQAISYEQYF; CDR3nt: TGTGCCAGTAGTATGCAGGCGATCTCCTACGAGCAGTACTTC
v_gene: TRBV5-5; j_gene: TRBJ2-1; abundance: once; d_gene: .; CDR3aa: CASSSRHGLNEQFF; CDR3nt: TGTGCCAGCAGCTCTCGACACGGCCTCAATGAGCAGTTCTTC
v_gene: TRBV19; j_gene: TRBJ2-3; abundance: .; d_gene: TRBD2; CDR3aa: CATFRGPPGTSGFFLTDTQYF; CDR3nt: TGTGCCACCTTCAGGGGCCCCCCCGGGACTAGCGGATTCTTCCTCACAGATACGCAGTATTTT
v_gene: TRBV7-2; j_gene: TRBJ2-7; abundance: .; d_gene: .; CDR3aa: CASSLNIYEQYF; CDR3nt: TGTGCCAGCAGCTTAAATATTTACGAGCAGTACTTC
v_gene: TRBV5-1; j_gene: TRBJ1-1; abundance: few; d_gene: .; CDR3aa: CASSLGQGISGNTEAFF; CDR3nt: TGCGCCAGCAGCTTGGGGCAGGGGATTTCGGGGAACACTGAAGCTTTCTTT
v_gene: TRBV6-6; j_gene: TRBJ1-4; abundance: .; d_gene: .; CDR3aa: CASSLGGGRDEKLFF; CDR3nt: TGTGCCAGCAGTCTTGGGGGAGGGCGTGATGAAAAACTGTTTTTT
v_gene: TRBV28; j_gene: TRBJ1-2; abundance: .; d_gene: .; CDR3aa: CASSPTGIYHYGYTF; CDR3nt: TGTGCCAGCAGTCCCACAGGGATTTACCACTATGGCTACACCTTC
v_gene: TRBV11-2; j_gene: TRBJ1-4; abundance: .; d_gene: .; CDR3aa: CASERTNEKLFF; CDR3nt: TGTGCCAGCGAGAGAACTAATGAAAAACTGTTTTTT
v_gene: TRBV10-3; j_gene: TRBJ2-1; abundance: .; d_gene: TRBD2; CDR3aa: CAISKTSGRGNEQFF; CDR3nt: TGTGCCATCAGTAAGACTAGCGGGAGGGGAAATGAGCAGTTCTTC
v_gene: TRBV7-2; j_gene: TRBJ1-5; abundance: few; d_gene: TRBD1; CDR3aa: CASSTMGQRTNQPQHF; CDR3nt: TGTGCCAGCAGCACAATGGGACAGAGAACTAATCAGCCCCAGCATTTT
v_gene: TRBV5-4; j_gene: TRBJ1-4; abundance: .; d_gene: TRBD1; CDR3aa: CASSLPGTDNEKLFF; CDR3nt: TGTGCCAGCAGCTTGCCCGGGACAGATAATGAAAAACTGTTTTTT
v_gene: TRBV5-6; j_gene: TRBJ1-4; abundance: few; d_gene: .; CDR3aa: CASSLLGARTNEKLFF; CDR3nt: TGTGCCAGCAGCTTGCTCGGAGCTAGAACTAATGAAAAACTGTTTTTT
v_gene: TRBV5-4; j_gene: TRBJ1-2; abundance: .; d_gene: .; CDR3aa: CASSPGPGRVGGGYTF; CDR3nt: TGTGCCAGCAGCCCCGGCCCGGGACGGGTGGGGGGTGGCTACACCTTC
v_gene: TRBV29-1; j_gene: TRBJ2-3; abundance: .; d_gene: .; CDR3aa: CSVSFTDTQYF; CDR3nt: TGCAGCGTTTCCTTTACAGATACGCAGTATTTT
v_gene: TRBV6-6; j_gene: TRBJ2-7; abundance: .; d_gene: .; CDR3aa: CASSPLLGQSEQYF; CDR3nt: TGTGCCAGCAGCCCCCTACTTGGGCAGTCCGAGCAGTACTTC
v_gene: TRBV14; j_gene: TRBJ2-7; abundance: once; d_gene: TRBD2; CDR3aa: CASSHRTSGTLSYEQYF; CDR3nt: TGTGCCAGCAGCCACCGGACTAGCGGGACCCTTTCCTACGAGCAGTACTTC
v_gene: TRBV4-3; j_gene: TRBJ2-5; abundance: once; d_gene: .; CDR3aa: CASSQDLGRQETQYF; CDR3nt: TGCGCCAGCAGCCAAGATTTGGGCCGACAAGAGACCCAGTACTTC
v_gene: TRBV30; j_gene: TRBJ2-3; abundance: few; d_gene: TRBD2; CDR3aa: CAWSVFARGDTDTQYF; CDR3nt: TGTGCCTGGAGTGTTTTTGCTCGGGGGGACACAGATACGCAGTATTTT
v_gene: TRBV19; j_gene: TRBJ1-5; abundance: .; d_gene: .; CDR3aa: CASRIQDSSNQPQHF; CDR3nt: TGTGCCAGTCGTATCCAGGACAGTAGCAATCAGCCCCAGCATTTT
v_gene: TRBV2; j_gene: TRBJ2-1; abundance: .; d_gene: .; CDR3aa: CASPGGRDRNEQFF; CDR3nt: TGTGCCAGCCCCGGAGGAAGGGATAGGAATGAGCAGTTCTTC
v_gene: TRBV14; j_gene: TRBJ1-2; abundance: .; d_gene: .; CDR3aa: CASSQVGGGNGYTF; CDR3nt: TGTGCCAGCAGCCAAGTCGGCGGGGGTAATGGCTACACCTTC
v_gene: TRBV6-1; j_gene: TRBJ1-3; abundance: .; d_gene: .; CDR3aa: CASSVTGRTGNTIYF; CDR3nt: TGTGCCAGCAGTGTAACAGGGCGCACTGGAAACACCATATATTTT
v_gene: TRBV19; j_gene: TRBJ2-3; abundance: .; d_gene: TRBD2; CDR3aa: CASSRTSGTTDTQYF; CDR3nt: TGTGCCAGTAGTAGGACTAGCGGGACCACAGATACGCAGTATTTT
v_gene: TRBV4-1; j_gene: TRBJ2-7; abundance: few; d_gene: TRBD2; CDR3aa: CASSQVPSGSSYEQYF; CDR3nt: TGCGCCAGCAGCCAAGTACCTAGCGGGAGCTCCTACGAGCAGTACTTC
v_gene: TRBV29-1; j_gene: TRBJ2-1; abundance: few; d_gene: .; CDR3aa: CSVASNNEQFF; CDR3nt: TGCAGCGTTGCCAGTAACAATGAGCAGTTCTTC
v_gene: TRBV7-9; j_gene: TRBJ1-1; abundance: .; d_gene: TRBD1; CDR3aa: CSRSHYPRGLGNTEAFF; CDR3nt: TGTTCCAGGAGCCACTACCCCAGGGGGCTGGGGAACACTGAAGCTTTCTTT
v_gene: TRBV7-8; j_gene: TRBJ1-1; abundance: .; d_gene: .; CDR3aa: CASSLTAWALVDTEAFF; CDR3nt: TGTGCCAGCAGCTTGACAGCCTGGGCGTTGGTAGACACTGAAGCTTTCTTT